Sequencing of this TCR beta chain was carried out in a study of cytomegalovirus exposure and HLA in healthy donors. General study findings and limits: It was about 150 TCR beta chains that were listed as cytomegalovirus-associated. In presence/absence analyses, roughly uniform sequencing depth across donors was assumed. Using the classifier, cytomegalovirus status was reportedly diagnosed with high specificity and sensitivity.

PCR primers comprised 60 Vbeta and 13 Jbeta primers. TCRdb keeps only in-frame clones here, not all; method: immunoSEQ multiplex PCR. The data show under 250,000 clones, around three quarters seen once. To note about this clone: Its antigen is not identified.

This clonotype originated in a woman aged 30 to 39 in good health and CMV-seropositive. Sequencing used PBMCs.

The CDR3 here is CASLAGLGYGYTF. In DNA, the CDR3 is TGTGCCAGCTTGGCAGGGTTGGGCTATGGCTACACCTTC. The rearrangement uses TRBV6-1 and TRBJ1-2; TRBD1 might be the D (5 bases). V lost 8 bases to trimming and J lost 4 bases, with 14 bases between them. Germline loops: CDR1 MNHNS, CDR2 SASEGT. The length of the CDR3 is 13 residues.